This passage covers 20 T cell receptor beta chains from one sample sequenced in a study of T cells after yellow fever vaccination. Each CDR3 protein gets one entry after TCRdb re-called the 5' RACE reads with MiXCR. The table has about 220,000 distinct CDR3 sequences, roughly 3.3% seen once. The sequencing used CD4+ T cells sorted from PBMCs, collected 10 days after the yellow fever booster vaccination. The receptors were gathered from a man younger than 30 who received the YFV17D yellow fever vaccine.

The chain has TRBV2 and TRBJ1-4; D is perhaps TRBD1 (5 bases). The CDR3 contains 14 residues. Germline V gene data show CDR1 as SNHLY and CDR2 as FYNNEI. Trimming took off 4 bases at V and 6 bases at J, with 12 bases between the two ends. The CDR3 loop is CASSVGTSDEKLFF. Here the CDR3 DNA reads TGTGCCAGCAGTGTAGGGACCTCGGATGAAAAACTGTTTTTT.

The DNA for the CDR3 is TGTGCCAGCAGTGAAAGGCAGAGCACTAATCAGCCCCAGCATTTT. It translates to CASSERQSTNQPQHF. V is TRBV6-1 and J is TRBJ1-5, with D unresolved. CDR3 length: 15 amino acids. CDR1 is MNHNS, CDR2 SASEGT, per germline. The V end lost 2 bases, the J end lost 4 bases, and 12 bases lay between the germline ends.

At least ten counts were recorded for this clonotype. The chain joins TRBV2 to TRBJ2-1; the match to TRBD1 covers 10 bases. Germline assignment: CDR1 SNHLY and CDR2 FYNNEI. The CDR3 covers 16 residues. V trimming: 8 bases; J trimming: 7 bases; junction bases outside the gene matches: 14. CDR3 coding DNA: TGTGCCAGCGTAATACCGGGACAGGGGATCCGGAATGAGCAGTTCTTC. This sequence encodes CASVIPGQGIRNEQFF.

This clonotype was counted many times. The rearrangement links TRBV10-3 to TRBJ2-1, with 8 bases identical to TRBD1. The V gene end was trimmed by 6 bases and the J gene end by 7 bases; junction bases not matched to a gene: 8. The CDR3 is 14 amino acids. Germline assignment: CDR1 ENHRY and CDR2 SYGVKD. CDR3 nucleotide sequence: TGTGCCATCAGGCCTGGGACAGGCCTGAATGAGCAGTTCTTC. It translates to CAIRPGTGLNEQFF.

This clonotype was recorded a few times. This chain links TRBV12-3 or TRBV12-4 with TRBJ2-7; D unclear. There are 13 residues in the CDR3. V lost 3 bases, J lost 0 bases, and 6 bases lay in between. The CDR3 coding sequence is TGTGCCAGCAGTTTTGCCTCCTCCTACGAGCAGTACTTC. Its translation is CASSFASSYEQYF.

This clonotype showed up many times. The rearrangement joins TRBV4-3 to TRBJ2-4; D gene unclear. V shed 0 bases and J shed 0 bases, with 9 bases lying between them. The CDR3 totals 16 residues. CDR1 and CDR2 from the germline V gene are LGHNA and YSLEER. The CDR3 protein is CASSQDLGRAKNIQYF. The CDR3 DNA reads as TGCGCCAGCAGCCAAGATCTCGGCAGAGCCAAAAACATTCAGTACTTC.

This clonotype was seen at least ten times. The chain combines TRBV4-1 with TRBJ2-5; D might be TRBD1 or TRBD2, each matching 5 bases. Germline lookup yields CDR1 MGHRA and CDR2 YSYEKL. This CDR3 contains 15 residues. V lost 0 bases and J 4 bases, leaving 12 bases between the germline ends. CDR3: CASSQDPSGRETQYF. The CDR3 region has the DNA TGCGCCAGCAGCCAAGATCCTTCAGGGAGAGAGACCCAGTACTTC.

The table lists this clonotype with many counts. This chain uses TRBV5-6 with TRBJ2-5; maybe TRBD2 (6 bases). The CDR3 runs to 15 residues. Looked up from germline, CDR1 is SGHDT and CDR2 is YYEEEE. V was shortened by 6 bases and J by 4 bases, with 19 bases between the two germline ends. DNA for the CDR3: TGTGCCAGCACCCAAGGGTTGACTAGTGGAGAGACCCAGTACTTC. Translating it yields CASTQGLTSGETQYF. Full variable domain (rest looked up from reference TRBV5-6 and TRBJ2-5): DAGVTQSPTHLIKTRGQQVTLRCSPKSGHDTVSWYQQALGQGPQFIFQYYEEEERQRGNFPDRFSGHQFPNYSSELNVNALLLGDSALYLCASTQGLTSGETQYFGPGTRLLVL.

Here the CDR3 DNA reads TGTGCCAGCAGCCGATACCGGGTTTTCACGATGAACACTGAAGCTTTCTTT. Translating it yields CASSRYRVFTMNTEAFF. This chain links TRBV3-1 with TRBJ1-1; D remains unclear. This CDR3 has 17 residues. V gave up 4 bases and J gave up 0 bases, with 18 bases separating them. Germline lookup yields CDR1 LGHDT and CDR2 YNNKEL (reference sequence).

This clonotype was recorded at least ten times. The V gene is TRBV5-6, the J gene TRBJ1-6; D ambiguous. The CDR3 length is 15 residues. V gave up 0 bases and J gave up 3 bases, with 7 bases separating them. Germline V gene sequence: CDR1 SGHDT, CDR2 YYEEEE. The CDR3: CASSLDGGYNSPLHF. CDR3 DNA sequence: TGTGCCAGCAGCTTGGACGGCGGCTATAATTCACCCCTCCACTTT.

This clonotype was seen more than once but under ten times. The rearrangement joins TRBV11-2 to TRBJ2-3; no clear D gene. The germline V gene has CDR1 SGHAT and CDR2 FQNNGV. Trimming stripped 5 bases from V and 2 bases from J, with 11 bases between. This CDR3 contains 14 residues. DNA of the CDR3: TGTGCCAGCAGCCCAATACTGCCCACAGATACGCAGTATTTT. The encoded protein is CASSPILPTDTQYF.

The chain uses TRBV20-1 and TRBJ1-5; TRBD1 might be the D (6 bases). Trimming removed 3 bases at V and 2 bases at J, with 11 bases between. Germline-derived CDR1 and CDR2 are DFQATT and SNEGSKA (reference sequence). The CDR3 extends over 14 amino acids. The CDR3 sequence is CSARGARGNQPQHF. The CDR3 bases are TGCAGTGCTAGGGGGGCGAGGGGCAATCAGCCCCAGCATTTT.

This clonotype was detected ten times or more. The rearrangement joins TRBV18 to TRBJ2-3; TRBD1 matches 9 bases. Per germline, CDR1 KGHSH and CDR2 LQKENI. V lost 6 bases to trimming and J lost 4 bases; unmatched junction nucleotides: 5. The CDR3 contains 14 residues. Here the CDR3 DNA reads TGTGCCAGCTCCCCATACAGGGGGCCAGATACGCAGTATTTT. Its protein product is CASSPYRGPDTQYF.

The sample holds a few counts of this clonotype. The chain employs TRBV29-1 and TRBJ1-1; D gene unclear. The CDR3 is 12 residues long. Germline V gene lookup returns CDR1 SQVTM and CDR2 ANQGSEA. The V gene lost 8 bases and the J gene lost 0 bases, with 10 bases spanning the gap. The CDR3 loop reads CSPLRVNTEAFF. The CDR3 DNA follows: TGCAGCCCCCTCCGGGTGAACACTGAAGCTTTCTTT. Drawing the rest from reference TRBV29-1 and TRBJ1-1, the complete variable domain is SAVISQKPSRDICQRGTSLTIQCQVDSQVTMMFWYRQQPGQSLTLIATANQGSEATYESGFVIDKFPISRPNLTFSTLTVSNMSPEDSSIYLCSPLRVNTEAFFGQGTRLTVV.

This clonotype showed up just a few times. The genes are TRBV6-2 or TRBV6-3 and TRBJ1-5; 8 positions agree with TRBD1. V was clipped by 2 bases and J by 5 bases; unmatched bases: 5. The CDR3 contains 15 residues. Germline V gene lookup returns CDR1 MNHEY and CDR2 SVGEGT. CDR3 region: CASSYRQGAYQPQHF. CDR3 DNA sequence: TGTGCCAGCAGTTACAGGCAGGGGGCTTATCAGCCCCAGCATTTT.

This clonotype was seen many times. The V and J genes are TRBV4-3 and TRBJ2-1; 12 bases align to TRBD1. The CDR3 has 18 residues. V trimming: 0 bases; J trimming: 8 bases; junction bases outside the gene matches: 11. The germline V gene encodes CDR1 LGHNA and CDR2 YSLEER. The CDR3 region has the DNA TGCGCCAGCAGCCAAGATTGGGCCGGGACAGGGGGCGCGGATGAGCAGTTCTTC. Encoded protein: CASSQDWAGTGGADEQFF.

This clonotype showed up many times. The rearrangement joins TRBV12-3 or TRBV12-4 to TRBJ2-3, with D possibly matching TRBD2 (6 bases). The CDR3 is made up of 15 amino acids. Trimming left V 7 bases short and J 2 bases short, with 16 bases between. DNA of the CDR3: TGTGCCAGCACCAAGTCTGCGGGGTACACAGATACGCAGTATTTT. This sequence encodes CASTKSAGYTDTQYF.

The J gene is TRBJ1-2, the V gene TRBV6-2 or TRBV6-3, with TRBD1 as a possible D gene (6 bases). This CDR3 has 13 amino acids. Trimming removed 6 bases at V and 2 bases at J, with 10 bases between. Germline values: CDR1 MNHEY, CDR2 SVGEGT. CDR3: CASSPTGNYGYTF. The DNA of the CDR3 is TGTGCCAGCAGCCCCACAGGGAACTATGGCTACACCTTC.

This clonotype was seen many times. The J gene is TRBJ2-1, the V gene TRBV4-2; the match to TRBD2 covers 8 bases. The V gene's germline CDR1 is LGHNA and CDR2 YNFKEQ. The CDR3 runs to 14 residues. Trimming cost V 4 bases and J 5 bases; bases outside gene matches: 4. The CDR3 DNA reads as TGTGCCAGCAGCCTCCAGCGGGGGAACAATGAGCAGTTCTTC. Its translation is CASSLQRGNNEQFF.

This clonotype was picked up many times. The chain combines TRBV3-1 with TRBJ2-7, with D hard to call. Germline V gene sequence: CDR1 LGHDT, CDR2 YNNKEL (reference sequence). V was trimmed by 0 bases and J by 6 bases, leaving 9 bases between them. This CDR3 comprises 13 residues. The CDR3 DNA follows: TGTGCCAGCAGCCAAGAACTGTTGTTCGAGCAGTACTTC. This encodes CASSQELLFEQYF.